The 10 T cell receptor beta chains listed next were all sequenced from one sample in a study of control samples from healthy donors and cancer patients. Profiled with immunoSEQ multiplex PCR; TCRdb holds only in-frame clones, not every one. The sample has about 140,000 clones, about 90% seen once. Material for sequencing was blood. These receptors all stem from a young man in good health.

This clone was seen once. The genes are TRBV7-2 and TRBJ2-7; 7 bases line up with TRBD1. Germline V gene lookup returns CDR1 SGHTA and CDR2 FQGNSA. The CDR3 is 15 amino acids. V dropped 3 bases and J dropped 4; count of bases not matched to a gene: 9. This CDR3 is CASSLGQSSNYEQYF. The DNA for the CDR3 is TGTGCCAGCAGCTTGGGACAGTCGAGTAATTACGAGCAGTACTTC. Full variable domain (missing parts from reference TRBV7-2 and TRBJ2-7): GAGVSQSPSNKVTEKGKDVELRCDPISGHTALYWYRQSLGQGLEFLIYFQGNSAPDKSGLPSDRFSAERTGGSVSTLTIQRTQQEDSAVYLCASSLGQSSNYEQYFGPGTRLTVT.

This chain connects TRBV7-2 to TRBJ2-7; TRBD1 matches at 9 bases. The CDR3 extends over 16 amino acids. V dropped 0 bases and J dropped 3; count of bases not matched to a gene: 6. The germline V gene encodes CDR1 SGHTA and CDR2 FQGNSA. CDR3 DNA sequence: TGTGCCAGCAGCTTAGCGTGGGGACAGGGTAACTACGAGCAGTACTTC. Its protein product is CASSLAWGQGNYEQYF.

This chain connects TRBV5-1 to TRBJ1-5; D is uncertain. Trimming left V 0 bases short and J 4 bases short, with 8 bases between. Germline CDR1 is SGHRS and CDR2 is YFSETQ. The CDR3 is made up of 14 amino acids. The CDR3 DNA sequence: TGCGCCAGCAGCTTGGAGCCAGCGAATCAGCCCCAGCATTTT. Protein: CASSLEPANQPQHF.

The chain combines TRBV5-1 with TRBJ1-1; D gene uncertain. The CDR3 contains 14 residues. Germline CDR1 reads SGHRS; CDR2 reads YFSETQ. Trimming removed 0 bases from V and 5 bases from J, with 11 bases in between. The CDR3 DNA reads TGCGCCAGCAGCTTGGAAGGGTCGAGGACTGAAGCTTTCTTT. Amino acid sequence: CASSLEGSRTEAFF. Filled out from reference TRBV5-1 and TRBJ1-1, the complete variable domain reads KAGVTQTPRYLIKTRGQQVTLSCSPISGHRSVSWYQQTPGQGLQFLFEYFSETQRNKGNFPGRFSGRQFSNSRSEMNVSTLELGDSALYLCASSLEGSRTEAFFGQGTRLTVV.

This clone showed up just once. This rearrangement joins TRBV2 to TRBJ1-2; D call uncertain. The length of the CDR3 is 13 residues. V was trimmed by 0 bases and J by 7 bases, leaving 9 bases between them. Germline CDR1 is SNHLY and CDR2 is FYNNEI. The CDR3 here is CASSEARAGGYTF. The CDR3 bases are TGTGCCAGCAGTGAAGCAAGGGCCGGTGGCTACACCTTC.

This chain joins TRBV7-9 and TRBJ1-5; no clear D gene. Germline values: CDR1 SEHNR, CDR2 FQNEAQ (reference sequence). V shed 5 bases and J shed 6 bases, with 11 bases lying between them. The CDR3 totals 13 residues. CDR3 bases: TGTGCCAGCAGCCTCCGGCTAGGTCAGCCCCAGCATTTT. It specifies CASSLRLGQPQHF.

This chain joins TRBV24-1 and TRBJ2-1, with 10 bases matching TRBD2. The V gene's germline CDR1 is KGHDR and CDR2 SFDVKD. The CDR3 runs 16 residues. V dropped 4 bases and J dropped 5; count of bases not matched to a gene: 7. The CDR3 loop reads CATSDPAAGGDNEQFF. The CDR3, as DNA: TGTGCCACCAGTGACCCAGCAGCGGGGGGGGACAATGAGCAGTTCTTC.

This clone was detected only once. This rearrangement joins TRBV19 to TRBJ2-6; D unclear. Germline V CDR1 and CDR2: LNHDA, SQIVND (reference sequence). Trimming removed 3 bases from V and 0 bases from J, with 12 bases in between. The length of the CDR3 is 17 residues. The CDR3 DNA reads TGTGCCAGTAGTATCAATCGACTTTCCTCTGGGGCCAACGTCCTGACTTTC. The encoded protein is CASSINRLSSGANVLTF.

The gene calls are TRBV9 and TRBJ2-3; maybe TRBD2 (5 bases). Between the trimmed V and J ends, which lost 0 bases and 2 bases, there was a span of 10 bases. Looked up from germline, CDR1 is SGDLS and CDR2 is YYNGEE. This CDR3 contains 15 residues. The CDR3: CASSVGAGDTDTQYF. The CDR3 DNA reads as TGTGCCAGCAGCGTAGGGGCCGGGGACACAGATACGCAGTATTTT.

V gene TRBV9 combines with J gene TRBJ1-2; D might be TRBD1 (5 bases). The CDR3 extends over 13 amino acids. Germline CDR1 is SGDLS and CDR2 is YYNGEE. Trimming removed 0 bases from V and 7 bases from J, with 10 bases in between. The CDR3: CASSVDQGGGYTF. In DNA, the CDR3 is TGTGCCAGCAGCGTAGATCAGGGCGGTGGCTACACCTTC.